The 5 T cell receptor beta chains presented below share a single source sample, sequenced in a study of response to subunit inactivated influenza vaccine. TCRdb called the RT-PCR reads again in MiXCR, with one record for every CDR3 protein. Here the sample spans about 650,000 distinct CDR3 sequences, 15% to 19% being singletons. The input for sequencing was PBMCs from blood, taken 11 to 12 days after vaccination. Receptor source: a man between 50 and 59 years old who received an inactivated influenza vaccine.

The CDR3: CASGLTSGRAYEQFF. The CDR3 DNA is TGTGCCAGCGGACTAACTAGCGGGAGGGCGTATGAGCAGTTCTTC. The chain carries TRBV6-2 or TRBV6-3 and TRBJ2-1; 13 bases line up with TRBD2. Trimming removed 8 bases from V and 8 bases from J; junction bases left unmatched: 9. Germline V lookup: CDR1 MNHEY, CDR2 SVGEGT. This CDR3 has 15 residues.

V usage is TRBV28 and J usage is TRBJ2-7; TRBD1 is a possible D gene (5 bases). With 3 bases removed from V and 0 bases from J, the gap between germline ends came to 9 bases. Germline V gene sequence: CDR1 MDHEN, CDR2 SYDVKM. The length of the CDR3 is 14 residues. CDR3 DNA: TGTGCCAGCAGTTTTGAACAGGTCTCCTACGAGCAGTACTTC. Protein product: CASSFEQVSYEQYF.

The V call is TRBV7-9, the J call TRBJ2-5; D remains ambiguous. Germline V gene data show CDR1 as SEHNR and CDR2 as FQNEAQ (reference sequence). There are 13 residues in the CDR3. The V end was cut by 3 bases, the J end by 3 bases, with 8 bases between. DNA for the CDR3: TGTGCCAGCAGCTTGCGAATCGAAGAGACCCAGTACTTC. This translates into CASSLRIEETQYF.

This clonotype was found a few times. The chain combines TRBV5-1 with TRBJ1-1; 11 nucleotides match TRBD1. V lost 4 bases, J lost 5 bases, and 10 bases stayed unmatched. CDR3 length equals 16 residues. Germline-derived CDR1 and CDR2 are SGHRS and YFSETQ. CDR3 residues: CASSSYRDRGKTEAFF. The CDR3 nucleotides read TGCGCCAGCAGCAGCTACCGGGACAGGGGGAAAACTGAAGCTTTCTTT.

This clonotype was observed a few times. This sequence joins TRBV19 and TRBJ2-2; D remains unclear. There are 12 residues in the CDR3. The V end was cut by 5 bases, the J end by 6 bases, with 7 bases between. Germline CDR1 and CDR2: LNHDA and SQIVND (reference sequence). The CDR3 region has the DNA TGTGCCAGTAGTCCCCAGTCCGGGGAGCTGTTTTTT. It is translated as CASSPQSGELFF.